These 7 T cell receptor beta chains came from one sample sequenced in a study of siplizumab effects on memory and regulatory T cells. This table comes from immunoSEQ multiplex PCR, and its TCRdb copy is limited to in-frame clones, with some not included. This sample yields approximately 60,000 clones, of which 79% are seen a single time; 0.42% belongs to the top ten. Sequencing was done on a sample of memory CD4+ T cells sorted from blood. The source of these receptors is a human donor in good health.

In its sample, this clone was seen a few times. This rearrangement joins TRBV5-1 to TRBJ1-1; no clear D gene. Looked up from germline, CDR1 is SGHRS and CDR2 is YFSETQ. There are 13 residues in the CDR3. V was shortened by 3 bases and J by 1 base, with 7 bases between the two germline ends. CDR3 sequence: CASSWASNTEAFF. DNA for the CDR3: TGCGCCAGCAGCTGGGCTTCGAACACTGAAGCTTTCTTT. Together with reference TRBV5-1 and TRBJ1-1, the CDR3 gives the full variable domain: KAGVTQTPRYLIKTRGQQVTLSCSPISGHRSVSWYQQTPGQGLQFLFEYFSETQRNKGNFPGRFSGRQFSNSRSEMNVSTLELGDSALYLCASSWASNTEAFFGQGTRLTVV.

The chain joins TRBV21-1 to TRBJ2-7; the table calls TRBD2, which could not be checked here. TRBV21-1 is annotated as a pseudogene. The CDR3 runs 17 residues. The CDR3 loop is CASSKTPRLADSYEQYF. In nucleotides, the CDR3 is TGTGCCAGCAGCAAAACCCCTCGACTAGCGGATTCCTACGAGCAGTACTTC.

This clone was recorded a few times. This same CDR3 is encoded by further DNA sequences in the sample. This rearrangement joins TRBV7-8 to TRBJ2-3; D not certain. From germline, CDR1 is SGHVS and CDR2 FQNEAQ. V was trimmed by 1 base and J by 1 base, leaving 3 bases between them. CDR3 size: 13 residues. The CDR3 DNA reads TGTGCCAGCAGCTTAGGGGGCACAGATACGCAGTATTTT. Translated, it gives CASSLGGTDTQYF.

This clone was observed a handful of times. The CDR3 bases are TGTGCCAGCAGCAAAGAGGACAGGGGGTCTGGCTACACCTTC. It specifies CASSKEDRGSGYTF. This sequence joins TRBV21-1 and TRBJ1-2; no check of the table's D call, TRBD1, against the DNA was made. TRBV21-1 is labeled a pseudogene. The CDR3 runs to 14 residues.

The CDR3 nucleotides are TGCGCCAGCAGCCAAGAGGCAGCAGGGGGGATAGATACGCAGTATTTT. This gives the protein CASSQEAAGGIDTQYF. This chain links TRBV4-1 with TRBJ2-3; D perhaps matches TRBD1 (7 bases). Germline V CDR1 and CDR2: MGHRA, YSYEKL. V shed 0 bases and J shed 5 bases, with 15 bases lying between them. The CDR3 consists of 16 residues.

There are many counts of this clone. The V gene is TRBV12-2, the J gene TRBJ1-4; TRBD1 is the table's D call, not checked against the DNA. TRBV12-2 is a pseudogene. CDR3 length equals 15 residues. The CDR3 nucleotides read TGTGCAAGTCGCCCCTGGGACAGGGTTCCGGAAAAACTGTTTTTT. Its protein is CASRPWDRVPEKLFF.

V gene TRBV20-1 combines with J gene TRBJ1-1; 7 positions agree with TRBD1. The CDR3 extends over 11 amino acids. V shed 6 bases and J 4 bases; nucleotides not matched to a gene: 2. Germline CDR1 reads DFQATT; CDR2 reads SNEGSKA (reference sequence). The CDR3 coding sequence is TGCAGTGCACAGGGGAGCACTGAAGCTTTCTTT. As protein: CSAQGSTEAFF.